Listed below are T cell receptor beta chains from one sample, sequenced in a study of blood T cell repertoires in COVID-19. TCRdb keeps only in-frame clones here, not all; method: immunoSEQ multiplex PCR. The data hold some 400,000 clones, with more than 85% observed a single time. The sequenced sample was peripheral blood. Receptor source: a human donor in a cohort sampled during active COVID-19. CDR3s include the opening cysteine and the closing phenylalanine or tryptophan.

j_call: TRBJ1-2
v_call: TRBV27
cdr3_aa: CASSLSRANYGYTF

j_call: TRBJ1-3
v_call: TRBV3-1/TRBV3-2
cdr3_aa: CASSQAPGEQGNTIYF

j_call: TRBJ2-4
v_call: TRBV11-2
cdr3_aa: CASSLDPGTENIQYF

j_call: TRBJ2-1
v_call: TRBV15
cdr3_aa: CATSSGLAGENEQFF

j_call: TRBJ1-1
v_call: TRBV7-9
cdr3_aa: CASSNGVGTEAFF

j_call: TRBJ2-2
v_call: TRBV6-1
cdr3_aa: CASSESVAGELFF

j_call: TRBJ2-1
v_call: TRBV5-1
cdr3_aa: CASSLVWTNNEQFF

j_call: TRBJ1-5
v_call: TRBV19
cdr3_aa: CASSTSDSQPQHF

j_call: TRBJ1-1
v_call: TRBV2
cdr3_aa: CASRSRSNTEAFF

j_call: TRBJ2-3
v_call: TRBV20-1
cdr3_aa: CSASARGGRDTQYF

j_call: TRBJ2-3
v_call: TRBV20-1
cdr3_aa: CSASIGWAGGPDTQYF

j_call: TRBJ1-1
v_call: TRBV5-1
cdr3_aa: CASSLGRLMNTEAFF

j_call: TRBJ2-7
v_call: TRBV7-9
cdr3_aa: CASSTDTAYEQYF

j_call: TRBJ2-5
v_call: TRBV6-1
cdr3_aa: CASSDKYQRETRETQYF

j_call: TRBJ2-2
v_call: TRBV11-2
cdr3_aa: CASSPRGGNTGELFF

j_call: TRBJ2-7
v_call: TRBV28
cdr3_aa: CASTREGTEPFYEQYF

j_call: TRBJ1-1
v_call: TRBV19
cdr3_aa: CASSIVTEAFF

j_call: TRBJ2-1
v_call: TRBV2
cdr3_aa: CASRLGGIYNEQFF

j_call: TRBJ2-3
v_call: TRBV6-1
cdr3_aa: CASSEADRGTDTQYF

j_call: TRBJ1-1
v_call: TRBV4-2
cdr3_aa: CASSQDQGGRMNTEAFF

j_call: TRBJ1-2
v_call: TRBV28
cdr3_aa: CASSFGQGNYGYTF

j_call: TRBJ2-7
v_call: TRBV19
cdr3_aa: CASSISRVGGYEQYF

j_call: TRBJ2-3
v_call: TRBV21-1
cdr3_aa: CASSKVEGLITQYF

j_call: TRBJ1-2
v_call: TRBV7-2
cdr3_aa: CASSLVLGPNYGYTF

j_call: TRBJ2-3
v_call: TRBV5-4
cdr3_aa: CASSSGTLTDTQYF

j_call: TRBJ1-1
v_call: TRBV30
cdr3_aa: CAWTRLGRTEAFF

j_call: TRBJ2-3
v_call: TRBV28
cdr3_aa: CASTGEGGHTDTQYF

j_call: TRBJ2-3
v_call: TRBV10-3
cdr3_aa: CAIKQGSTDTQYF

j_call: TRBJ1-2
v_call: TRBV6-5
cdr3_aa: CASSYLPGSNYGYTF

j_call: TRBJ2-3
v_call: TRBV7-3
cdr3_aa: CASSPENRGTGRDTQYF

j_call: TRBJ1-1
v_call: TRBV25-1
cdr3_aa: CASSESSEAFF

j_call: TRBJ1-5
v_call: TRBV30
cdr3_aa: CAWGTGGLGVSNQPQHF

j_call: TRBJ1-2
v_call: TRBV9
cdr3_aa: CASSPPGNRGQGGYTF

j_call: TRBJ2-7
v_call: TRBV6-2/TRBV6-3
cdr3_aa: CASSHPPGIIPHEQYF

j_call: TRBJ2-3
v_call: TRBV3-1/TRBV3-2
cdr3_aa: CASSPRPEGAQYF

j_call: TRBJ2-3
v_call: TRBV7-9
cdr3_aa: CASTRGTERTDTQYF

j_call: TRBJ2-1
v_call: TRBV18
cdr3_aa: CASSPPAGSGRVEQFF

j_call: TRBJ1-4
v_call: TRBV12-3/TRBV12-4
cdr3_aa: CASSFREDEKLFF

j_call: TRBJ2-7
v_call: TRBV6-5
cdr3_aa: CASSYSRRKGSYEQYF

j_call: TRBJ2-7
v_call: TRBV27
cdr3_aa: CASSLTSRYEQYF

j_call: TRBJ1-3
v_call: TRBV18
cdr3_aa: CASSPPAGEGNTIYF

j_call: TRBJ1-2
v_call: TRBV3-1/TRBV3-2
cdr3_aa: CASSQDTDSNGYTF

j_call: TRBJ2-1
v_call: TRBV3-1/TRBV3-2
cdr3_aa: CASSQDPGQHNEQFF

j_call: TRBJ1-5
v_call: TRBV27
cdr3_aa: CASSETGYQPQHF

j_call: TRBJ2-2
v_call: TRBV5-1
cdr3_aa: CASSLGTGATPGELFF

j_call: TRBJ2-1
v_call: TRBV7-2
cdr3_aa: CASRSGGAPAYNEQFF

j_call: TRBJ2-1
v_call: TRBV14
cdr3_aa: CASSPLTTGSEGEQFF

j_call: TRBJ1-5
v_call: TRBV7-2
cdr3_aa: CASSLFERSAQPQHF

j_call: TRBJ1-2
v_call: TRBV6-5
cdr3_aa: CASGAQGDGGYTF

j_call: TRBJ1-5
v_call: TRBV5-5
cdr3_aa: CASSPDSGINQPQHF

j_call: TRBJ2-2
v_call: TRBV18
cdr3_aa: CASSPPGSANTGELFF

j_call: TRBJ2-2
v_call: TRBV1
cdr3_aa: CTSSGTTTGIRTGELFF

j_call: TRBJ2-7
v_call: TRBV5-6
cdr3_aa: CASSYPLAGYGEQYF

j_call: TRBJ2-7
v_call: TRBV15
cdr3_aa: CATSRGVGEGFYEQYF

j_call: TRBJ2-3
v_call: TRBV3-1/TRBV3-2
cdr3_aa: CASSGGGMGTDTQYF

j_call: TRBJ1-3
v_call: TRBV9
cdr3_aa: CASSRSGAGDSGNTIYF

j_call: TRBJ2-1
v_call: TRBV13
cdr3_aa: CASSPNNEQFF

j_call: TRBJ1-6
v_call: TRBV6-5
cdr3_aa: CASSYTGDNSPLHF